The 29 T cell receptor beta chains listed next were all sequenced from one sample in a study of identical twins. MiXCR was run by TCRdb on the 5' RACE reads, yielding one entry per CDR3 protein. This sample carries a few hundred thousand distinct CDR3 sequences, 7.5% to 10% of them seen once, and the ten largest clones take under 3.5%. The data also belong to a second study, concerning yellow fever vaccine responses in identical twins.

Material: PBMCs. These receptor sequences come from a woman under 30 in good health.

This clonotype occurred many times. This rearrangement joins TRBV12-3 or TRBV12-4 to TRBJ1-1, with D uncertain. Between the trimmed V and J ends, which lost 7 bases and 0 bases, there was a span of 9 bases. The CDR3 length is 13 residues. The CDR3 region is CASTHPMNTEAFF. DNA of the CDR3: TGTGCCAGCACTCACCCCATGAACACTGAAGCTTTCTTT.

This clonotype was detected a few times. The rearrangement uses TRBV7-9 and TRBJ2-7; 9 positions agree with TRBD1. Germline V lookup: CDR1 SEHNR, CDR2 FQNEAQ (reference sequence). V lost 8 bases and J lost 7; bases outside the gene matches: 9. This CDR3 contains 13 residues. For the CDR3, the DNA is TGTGCCAGCGGACCCCGGGACAGGGAAGAGCAGTACTTC. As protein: CASGPRDREEQYF.

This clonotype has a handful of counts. CDR3 nucleotide sequence: TGTGCCAGCAGCCAAGATCCCAGGGTGGGCTCCTACGAGCAGTACTTC. This translates into CASSQDPRVGSYEQYF. The chain couples TRBV3-1 to TRBJ2-7; tentatively, D is TRBD1 (5 bases). V shed 0 bases and J shed 0 bases, with 12 bases lying between them. CDR3 size: 16 residues. From germline, CDR1 is LGHDT and CDR2 YNNKEL (reference sequence).

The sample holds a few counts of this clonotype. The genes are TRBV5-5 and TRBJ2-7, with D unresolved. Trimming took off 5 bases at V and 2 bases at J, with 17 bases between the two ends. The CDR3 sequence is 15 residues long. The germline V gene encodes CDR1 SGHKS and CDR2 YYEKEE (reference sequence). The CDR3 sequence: CASSSGLVNTYEQYF. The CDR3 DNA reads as TGTGCCAGCAGTTCCGGGCTAGTGAATACCTACGAGCAGTACTTC.

Here the CDR3 reads CASSLGEANQPQHF. DNA of the CDR3: TGCGCCAGCAGCTTGGGGGAGGCAAATCAGCCCCAGCATTTT. The chain uses TRBV5-1 and TRBJ1-5; no reliable D call. Germline CDR1 and CDR2: SGHRS and YFSETQ. This CDR3 region has 14 residues. V shed 0 bases and J shed 4 bases, with 8 bases lying between them. Full variable domain (rest looked up from reference TRBV5-1 and TRBJ1-5): KAGVTQTPRYLIKTRGQQVTLSCSPISGHRSVSWYQQTPGQGLQFLFEYFSETQRNKGNFPGRFSGRQFSNSRSEMNVSTLELGDSALYLCASSLGEANQPQHFGDGTRLSIL.

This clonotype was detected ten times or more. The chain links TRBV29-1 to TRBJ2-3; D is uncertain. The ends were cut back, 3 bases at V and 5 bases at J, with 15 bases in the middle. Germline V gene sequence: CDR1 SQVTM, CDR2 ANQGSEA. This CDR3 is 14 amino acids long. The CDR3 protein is CSVDDGFVEDTQYF. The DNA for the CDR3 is TGCAGCGTTGACGACGGGTTTGTTGAAGATACGCAGTATTTT.

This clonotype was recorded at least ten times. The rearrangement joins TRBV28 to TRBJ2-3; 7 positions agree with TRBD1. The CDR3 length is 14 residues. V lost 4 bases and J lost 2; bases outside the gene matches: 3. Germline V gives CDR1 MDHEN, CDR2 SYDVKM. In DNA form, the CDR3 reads TGTGCCAGCAGTTCGGGACAGATCACAGATACGCAGTATTTT. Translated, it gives CASSSGQITDTQYF.

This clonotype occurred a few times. CDR3 sequence (DNA): TGCGCCAGCAGTGAATTGGGGGAGGTAGACATTCAGTACTTC. This encodes CASSELGEVDIQYF. This chain links TRBV10-2 with TRBJ2-4, with a possible D match to TRBD2 (6 bases). V lost 3 bases and J lost 8, with 14 bases in between. The CDR3 consists of 14 residues. CDR1 is WSHSY and CDR2 is SAAADI in the germline V gene.

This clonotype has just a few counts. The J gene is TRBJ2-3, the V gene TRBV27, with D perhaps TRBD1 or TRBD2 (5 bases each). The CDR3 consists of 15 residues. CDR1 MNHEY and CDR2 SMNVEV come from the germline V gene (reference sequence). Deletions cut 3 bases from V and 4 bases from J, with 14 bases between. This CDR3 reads CASSLGDRGPDTQYF. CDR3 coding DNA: TGTGCCAGCAGTTTGGGGGACCGCGGGCCAGATACGCAGTATTTT.

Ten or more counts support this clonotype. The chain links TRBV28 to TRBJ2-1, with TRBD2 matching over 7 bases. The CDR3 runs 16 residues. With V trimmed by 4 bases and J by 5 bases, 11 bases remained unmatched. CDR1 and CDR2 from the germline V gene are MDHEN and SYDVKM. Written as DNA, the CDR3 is TGTGCCAGCAGTTCAATAGCGGGTACATTTAACAATGAGCAGTTCTTC. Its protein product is CASSSIAGTFNNEQFF. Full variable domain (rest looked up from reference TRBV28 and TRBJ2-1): DVKVTQSSRYLVKRTGEKVFLECVQDMDHENMFWYRQDPGLGLRLIYFSYDVKMKEKGDIPEGYSVSREKKERFSLILESASTNQTSMYLCASSSIAGTFNNEQFFGPGTRLTVL.

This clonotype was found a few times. CDR3 in amino acids: CASSPGAGFDTDTQYF. The CDR3 nucleotides are TGTGCCAGCAGCCCCGGCGCGGGATTTGATACAGATACGCAGTATTTT. The V gene is TRBV7-9, the J gene TRBJ2-3; D perhaps matches TRBD2 (6 bases). V was trimmed by 5 bases and J by 3 bases, leaving 18 bases between them. CDR1 and CDR2 (germline): SEHNR, FQNEAQ (reference sequence). The CDR3 spans 16 residues. Drawing the rest from reference TRBV7-9 and TRBJ2-3, the complete variable domain is DTGVSQNPRHKITKRGQNVTFRCDPISEHNRLYWYRQTLGQGPEFLTYFQNEAQLEKSRLLSDRFSAERPKGSFSTLEIQRTEQGDSAMYLCASSPGAGFDTDTQYFGPGTRLTVL.

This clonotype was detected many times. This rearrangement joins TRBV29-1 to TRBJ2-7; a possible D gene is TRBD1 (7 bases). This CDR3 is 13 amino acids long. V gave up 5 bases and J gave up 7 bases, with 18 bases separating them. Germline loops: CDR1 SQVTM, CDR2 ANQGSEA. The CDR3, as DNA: TGCAGCGTTCCGGGCGTGACAGGGAGGGAGCAGTACTTC. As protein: CSVPGVTGREQYF.

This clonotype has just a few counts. CDR3 nucleotides: TGTGCCATCAGTGGAGGACAGGGTTCGAATCAGCCCCAGCATTTT. This gives the protein CAISGGQGSNQPQHF. This sequence joins TRBV10-3 and TRBJ1-5; 8 bases map to TRBD1. Germline V lookup: CDR1 ENHRY, CDR2 SYGVKD. This CDR3 has 15 amino acids. The J segment lost 4 bases and the V segment lost 4 bases, leaving 6 bases of the junction unmatched.

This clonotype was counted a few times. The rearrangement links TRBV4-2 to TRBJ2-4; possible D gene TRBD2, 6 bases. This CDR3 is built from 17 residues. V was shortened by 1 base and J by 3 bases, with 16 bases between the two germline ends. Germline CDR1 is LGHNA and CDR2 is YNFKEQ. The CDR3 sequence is CASSQGVEGKDKNIQYF. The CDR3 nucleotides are TGTGCCAGCAGCCAAGGTGTGGAGGGGAAAGACAAAAACATTCAGTACTTC.

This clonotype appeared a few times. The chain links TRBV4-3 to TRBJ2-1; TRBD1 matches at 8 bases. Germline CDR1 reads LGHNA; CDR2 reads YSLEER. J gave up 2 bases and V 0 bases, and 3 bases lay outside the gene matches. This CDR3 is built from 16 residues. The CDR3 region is CASSQDRGLTYNEQFF. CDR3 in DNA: TGCGCCAGCAGCCAAGACAGGGGGCTAACCTACAATGAGCAGTTCTTC.

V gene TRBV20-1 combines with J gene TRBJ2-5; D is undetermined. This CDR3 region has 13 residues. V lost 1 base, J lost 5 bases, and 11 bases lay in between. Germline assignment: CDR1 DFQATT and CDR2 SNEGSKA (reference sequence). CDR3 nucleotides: TGCAGTGCTAGAGTCATCATCGGGGAGACCCAGTACTTC. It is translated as CSARVIIGETQYF.

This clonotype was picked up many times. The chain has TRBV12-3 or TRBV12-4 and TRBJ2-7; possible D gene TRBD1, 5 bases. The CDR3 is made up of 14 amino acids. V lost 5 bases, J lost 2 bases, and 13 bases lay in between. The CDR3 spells CASSPDKLPYEQYF. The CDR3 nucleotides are TGTGCCAGCAGTCCGGACAAGTTACCCTACGAGCAGTACTTC.

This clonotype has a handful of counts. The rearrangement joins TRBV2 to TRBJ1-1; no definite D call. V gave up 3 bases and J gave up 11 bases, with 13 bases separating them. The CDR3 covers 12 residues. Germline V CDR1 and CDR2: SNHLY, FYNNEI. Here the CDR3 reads CASSEPPLMAFF. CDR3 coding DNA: TGTGCCAGCAGTGAGCCCCCCTTGATGGCTTTCTTT.

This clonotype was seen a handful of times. CDR3 coding DNA: TGTGCCAGCACCGTTACTAGAGATAATGTAAATGAGCAGTTCTTC. Translated, it gives CASTVTRDNVNEQFF. V is TRBV7-6 and J is TRBJ2-1, with D possibly being TRBD2 (5 bases). The CDR3 extends over 15 amino acids. CDR1 and CDR2 (germline): SGHVS, FNYEAQ. The germline V and J ends were trimmed by 7 bases and 7 bases, with 20 bases remaining between them.

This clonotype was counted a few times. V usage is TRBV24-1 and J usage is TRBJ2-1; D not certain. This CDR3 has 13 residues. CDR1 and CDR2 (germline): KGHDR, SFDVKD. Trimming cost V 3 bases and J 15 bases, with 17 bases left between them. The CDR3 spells CATSDPNLEHRFF. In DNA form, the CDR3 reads TGTGCCACCAGTGATCCAAACTTGGAGCACCGGTTCTTC.

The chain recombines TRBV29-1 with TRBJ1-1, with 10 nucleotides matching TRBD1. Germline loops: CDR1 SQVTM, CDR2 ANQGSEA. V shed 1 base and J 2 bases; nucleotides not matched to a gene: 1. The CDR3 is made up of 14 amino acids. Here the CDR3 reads CSVEGTGGNTEAFF. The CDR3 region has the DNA TGCAGCGTTGAAGGGACAGGGGGTAACACTGAAGCTTTCTTT.

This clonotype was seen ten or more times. The CDR3 is CASSRDLGSYNEQFF. The CDR3 DNA sequence: TGCGCCAGCAGTCGGGACTTGGGCTCCTACAATGAGCAGTTCTTC. V usage is TRBV10-1 and J usage is TRBJ2-1; tentative D call: TRBD2 (6 bases). The CDR3 sequence is 15 residues long. Per germline, CDR1 WNHNN and CDR2 SYGVQD (reference sequence). V was pared by 5 bases and J by 0 bases, with 11 bases between.

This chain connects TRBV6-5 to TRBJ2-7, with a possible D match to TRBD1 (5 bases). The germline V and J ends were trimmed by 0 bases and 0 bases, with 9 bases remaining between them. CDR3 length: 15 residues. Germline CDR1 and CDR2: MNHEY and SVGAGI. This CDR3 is CASSYSGVSSYEQYF. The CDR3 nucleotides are TGTGCCAGCAGTTACTCAGGGGTTTCCTCCTACGAGCAGTACTTC.

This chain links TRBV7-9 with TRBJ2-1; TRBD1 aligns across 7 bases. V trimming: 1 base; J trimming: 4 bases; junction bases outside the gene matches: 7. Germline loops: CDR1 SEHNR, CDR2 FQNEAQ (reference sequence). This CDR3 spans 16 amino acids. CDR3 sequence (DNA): TGTGCCAGCAGCTTAGGTCCGACAGGGATATACAATGAGCAGTTCTTC. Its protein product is CASSLGPTGIYNEQFF.

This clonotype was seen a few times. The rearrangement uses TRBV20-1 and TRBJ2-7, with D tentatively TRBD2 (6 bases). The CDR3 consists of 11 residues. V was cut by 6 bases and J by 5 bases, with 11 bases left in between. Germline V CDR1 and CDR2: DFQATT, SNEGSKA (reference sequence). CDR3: CSARLDDEQYF. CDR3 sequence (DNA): TGCAGTGCCCGACTAGACGACGAGCAGTACTTC.

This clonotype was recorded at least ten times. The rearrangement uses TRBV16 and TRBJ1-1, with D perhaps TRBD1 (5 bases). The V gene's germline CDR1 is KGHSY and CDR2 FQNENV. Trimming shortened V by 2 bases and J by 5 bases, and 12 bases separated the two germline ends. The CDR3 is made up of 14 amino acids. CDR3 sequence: CASSQQGVETEAFF. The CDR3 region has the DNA TGTGCCAGCAGCCAACAGGGAGTAGAGACTGAAGCTTTCTTT.

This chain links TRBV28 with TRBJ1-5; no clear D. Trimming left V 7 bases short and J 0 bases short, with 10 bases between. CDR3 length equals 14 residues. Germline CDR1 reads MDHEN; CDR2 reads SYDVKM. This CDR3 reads CASNKANSNQPQHF. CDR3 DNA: TGTGCCAGCAATAAGGCCAATAGCAATCAGCCCCAGCATTTT.

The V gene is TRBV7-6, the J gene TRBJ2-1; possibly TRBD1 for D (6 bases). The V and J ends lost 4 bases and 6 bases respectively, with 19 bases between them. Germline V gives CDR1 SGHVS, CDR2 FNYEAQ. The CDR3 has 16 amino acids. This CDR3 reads CASSSKAVTGPNEQFF. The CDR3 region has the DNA TGTGCCAGCAGCTCAAAGGCGGTTACAGGGCCCAATGAGCAGTTCTTC. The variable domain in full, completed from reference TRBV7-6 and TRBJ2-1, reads GAGVSQSPRYKVTKRGQDVALRCDPISGHVSLYWYRQALGQGPEFLTYFNYEAQQDKSGLPNDRFSAERPEGSISTLTIQRTEQRDSAMYRCASSSKAVTGPNEQFFGPGTRLTVL.

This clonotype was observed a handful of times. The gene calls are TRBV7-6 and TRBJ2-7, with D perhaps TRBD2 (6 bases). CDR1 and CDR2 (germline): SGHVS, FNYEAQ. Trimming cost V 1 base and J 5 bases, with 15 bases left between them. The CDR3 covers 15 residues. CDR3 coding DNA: TGTGCCAGCAGCTTAGGGCCAGCTCGCGGGGACGAGCAGTACTTC. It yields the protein CASSLGPARGDEQYF.